This TCR beta chain was identified in a study of blood T cell repertoires in COVID-19. The wider study: COVID-19 samples, acute and convalescent, were from the United States, Italy and Spain. T cells, B-cell-depleted T cells, or PBMCs provided the cDNA or gDNA that served as material.

CDR3 length: 16 residues. The germline CDR1 and CDR2 sequences are MDHEN and SYDVKM. V lost 6 bases and J lost 4; bases outside the gene matches: 5. This clone was seen only once. Sequencing used immunoSEQ multiplex PCR; TCRdb keeps in-frame clones, though not all of them. The sample includes over 200,000 clones, around 88% of them seen just once. Sequencing was performed on peripheral blood. This clonotype originated in a man younger than 35 with active or convalescent COVID-19. This chain joins TRBV28 and TRBJ2-1, with TRBD2 identical over 14 bases. CDR3 sequence reads: CASRGLAGARYNEQFF. CDR3 bases: TGTGCCAGCAGGGGACTAGCGGGGGCCCGATACAATGAGCAGTTCTTC.